This is a list of T cell receptor beta chains from one sample in a study of human T cells and chemical hapten exposure. TCRdb reprocessed the RACE reads via MiXCR and lists one record per CDR3 protein. The data show some 54,000 distinct CDR3 sequences, about 9.9% seen once. Sequences were derived from whole blood, sampled in connection with sensitization to the hapten diphenylcyclopropenone (DPC). The origin of the receptors is a woman between 50 and 59 years old with alopecia areata. Some clones in this sample may be carry-over from other donors' samples. CDR3s include the opening cysteine and the closing phenylalanine or tryptophan. The D gene is left open where the match is weak. Clone size is given for some rows only: seen once, a few or many times, or a class if the clone is expanded.

j_call v_call clone_size d_call cdr3_nt cdr3_aa
TRBJ1-1 TRBV29-1 few . TGCAGCGTGTCTGGCGAAGGGCCTGAAGCTTTCTTT CSVSGEGPEAFF
TRBJ1-5 TRBV7-2 . . TGTGCCAGCAGCCGACCTGATCAGCCCCAGCATTTT CASSRPDQPQHF
TRBJ1-4 TRBV12-3/TRBV12-4 few . TGTGCCAGCAGTTTGGAGGTCGGAAAACTGTTTTTT CASSLEVGKLFF
TRBJ1-2 TRBV4-1 few . TGCGCCAGCAGCCAAGATCCAGGCCGGTACTATGGCTACACCTTC CASSQDPGRYYGYTF
TRBJ2-1 TRBV27 many . TGTGCCAGCAGCCCCATTTTGTGGATCACCGGCTCCTACAATGAGCAGTTCTTC CASSPILWITGSYNEQFF
TRBJ2-1 TRBV11-2 many TRBD2 TGTGCCAGCAGCTCATTACGCGGGAGTTACAATGAGCAGTTCTTC CASSSLRGSYNEQFF
TRBJ2-3 TRBV24-1 few TRBD2 TGTGCCACTGGACTAGCGGGAGATCTGGATACGCAGTATTTT CATGLAGDLDTQYF
TRBJ1-4 TRBV18 few . TGTGCCAGCTCGGCCTCGGTCCGGACAAATGAAAAACTGTTTTTT CASSASVRTNEKLFF
TRBJ1-1 TRBV5-1 . . TGCGCCAGCAGCCAAATCCCCAGAATTCGTATTGCTGAAGCTTTCTTT CASSQIPRIRIAEAFF
TRBJ2-7 TRBV11-2 many . TGTGCCAGCAGCTTAGATCCTGCAGGGACCTACGAGCAGTACTTC CASSLDPAGTYEQYF
TRBJ1-5 TRBV12-3/TRBV12-4 many TRBD1 TGTGCCAGCAGTTTAAGTGGGCTACAGGGGCAGCCCCAGCATTTT CASSLSGLQGQPQHF
TRBJ2-3 TRBV20-1 . TRBD1 TGCAGTGCTAGCTATTGGGACAGTTACACAGATACGCAGTATTTT CSASYWDSYTDTQYF
TRBJ2-1 TRBV7-6 many . TGTGCCAGCAGCTTACTCGGATTGCGGGAAGCCAATGAGCAGTTCTTC CASSLLGLREANEQFF
TRBJ2-2 TRBV28 few . TGTGCCAGCAGTTTGTGGGGATCAAACACCGGGGAGCTGTTTTTT CASSLWGSNTGELFF
TRBJ1-5 TRBV19 many . TGTGCCAGTATGCAGGGTGGGAATAGCAATCAGCCCCAGCATTTT CASMQGGNSNQPQHF
TRBJ2-1 TRBV7-2 few TRBD2 TGTGCCAGCAGAACGGGACTAGCGGGAGGGCAGAATGAGCAGTTCTTC CASRTGLAGGQNEQFF
TRBJ1-1 TRBV29-1 . . TGCAGCGTCGCGAGAAATCTGAACACTGAAGCTTTCTTT CSVARNLNTEAFF
TRBJ2-2 TRBV29-1 . TRBD1 TGCAGCGCCATCGGGACAGGGGCCACCGGGGAGCTGTTTTTT CSAIGTGATGELFF
TRBJ1-2 TRBV12-3/TRBV12-4 . . TGTGCCAGCAGTTTATTCAGCCTTAACTATGGCTACACCTTC CASSLFSLNYGYTF
TRBJ2-3 TRBV7-6 . . TGTGCCAGCAGCTACTCAGGGGGGACAGATACGCAGTATTTT CASSYSGGTDTQYF
TRBJ2-3 TRBV7-6 many . TGTGCCAGCAGCAACACAGATACGCAGTATTTT CASSNTDTQYF
TRBJ1-2 TRBV2 many . TGTGCCAGCAGTGGGCCCCCAAGGGGGGCGCGCGGCTACACCTTC CASSGPPRGARGYTF
TRBJ1-1 TRBV15 many . TGTGCCACCAGCCGCCTGGAGATGAACACTGAAGCTTTCTTT CATSRLEMNTEAFF
TRBJ2-1 TRBV11-3 . TRBD2 TGTGCCAGCAGCTCAAAACACCTAGCGGGGGGTTACAATGAGCAGTTCTTC CASSSKHLAGGYNEQFF
TRBJ2-2 TRBV6-2/TRBV6-3 few . TGTGCCAGCACGAGCTACACCGGGGAGCTGTTTTTT CASTSYTGELFF
TRBJ1-3 TRBV11-2 . . TGTGCCAGCAGCTCGGGGAGGGGTGGAAACACCATATATTTT CASSSGRGGNTIYF
TRBJ2-1 TRBV7-2 . . TGTGCCAGCAGCTTAGCGCTATCGGCTAGTATCGCCTACAATGAGCAGTTCTTC CASSLALSASIAYNEQFF
TRBJ1-1 TRBV2 few TRBD1 TGTGCCAGCAGTCCCGACAGGGGAATCACTGAAGCTTTCTTT CASSPDRGITEAFF
TRBJ2-5 TRBV29-1 many . TGCAGCGTTGAAGCCAGAGGAGGAGAGACCCAGTACTTC CSVEARGGETQYF
TRBJ1-1 TRBV20-1 many . TGCAGTGTCACGAAGAGGGAGGAAGCTTTCTTT CSVTKREEAFF
TRBJ1-5 TRBV27 . TRBD1 TGTGCCAGTAGACAGGGGGCGGGTCAGCCCCAGCATTTT CASRQGAGQPQHF
TRBJ2-1 TRBV5-5 few TRBD1 TGTGCCAGCAGCGGTGGACAGGGCCTTATCGCCTACAATGAGCAGTTCTTC CASSGGQGLIAYNEQFF
TRBJ2-7 TRBV12-3/TRBV12-4 few TRBD2 TGTGCCAGCAGTGCTCTAGCGGGAGGGCCCGAGCAGTACTTC CASSALAGGPEQYF
TRBJ2-7 TRBV2 few TRBD2 TGTGCCAGCAGTGATGCGGGGGGACTAGATTTCTACGAGCAGTACTTC CASSDAGGLDFYEQYF
TRBJ1-6 TRBV7-6 many TRBD1 TGTGCCAGCAGCAGGGGACAGGTGAATTCACCCCTCCACTTT CASSRGQVNSPLHF
TRBJ1-1 TRBV5-4 few . TGTGCCAGCAGCTTCCCCCAGGCTGAAGCTTTCTTT CASSFPQAEAFF
TRBJ2-3 TRBV3-1 . . TGTGCCAGCAGCCAAAAGGGTCTGAGCACAGATACGCAGTATTTT CASSQKGLSTDTQYF
TRBJ1-2 TRBV16 . TRBD1 TGTGCCAGCAGCCAATCCCTTGGGACAGGGAAACCCCTTTATGGCTACACCTTC CASSQSLGTGKPLYGYTF
TRBJ2-7 TRBV5-1 . . TGCGCCAGCAGCCCGGGGAGCTCCTACGAGCAGTACTTC CASSPGSSYEQYF
TRBJ1-3 TRBV28 many . TGTGCCAGCAGTTTGGTTCTTTTCTCTGGAAACACCATATATTTT CASSLVLFSGNTIYF
TRBJ2-3 TRBV10-1 . . TGCGCCAGCAGTGAGCAAGTCCGAGATACGCAGTATTTT CASSEQVRDTQYF
TRBJ1-1 TRBV27 many . TGTGCCAGCAGAACTTTAGTGGTGACACGCATGAACACTGAAGCTTTCTTT CASRTLVVTRMNTEAFF
TRBJ2-7 TRBV29-1 many TRBD1 TGCAGCGTTGGGGGCTGGACAGGGCCCGCCTACGAGCAGTACTTC CSVGGWTGPAYEQYF
TRBJ1-1 TRBV7-2 many TRBD1 TGTGCCAGCAGCTCCCGGGACAGGGACACTGAAGCTTTCTTT CASSSRDRDTEAFF